Here is one T cell receptor beta chain with its context. These data originate in a study of blood T cells in healthy people across ages. The J segment lost 9 bases and the V segment lost 5 bases, leaving 3 bases of the junction unmatched. Germline CDR1 reads SGHAT; CDR2 reads FQDESV (reference sequence). The CDR3 totals 14 residues. A second about 6 to 12 cycle PCR used barcoded and J-beta primers. TCRdb called the 5' RACE reads again in MiXCR, with one record for every CDR3 protein. In the table there are roughly 930,000 distinct CDR3 sequences, roughly 50% of which are singletons. The chain joins TRBV11-1 to TRBJ1-6, with 11 bases aligning to TRBD1. This clonotype originated in a man aged 25-45 years in good health. Sequenced input: blood. DNA for the CDR3: TGTGCCAGCAGCCCCGGACAGGGGGCTTCACCCCTCCACTTT. This sequence encodes CASSPGQGASPLHF.